The 5 T cell receptor beta chains below come from one sample, sequenced in a study of identical twins. Each CDR3 protein gets one entry after TCRdb re-called the 5' RACE reads with MiXCR. The sample has 250,000 or so distinct CDR3 sequences; roughly 7.5% are singletons. These data also featured in a second study, about yellow fever vaccine responses in identical twins.

Sequenced: CD8+ T cells sorted from blood. These receptors all come from a young woman in good health.

This clonotype has at least ten counts. The chain combines TRBV27 with TRBJ2-7; D perhaps matches TRBD2 (6 bases). Per germline, CDR1 MNHEY and CDR2 SMNVEV (reference sequence). V lost 6 bases and J 4 bases, leaving 16 bases between the germline ends. The CDR3 consists of 14 residues. Here the CDR3 DNA reads TGTGCCAGCAGAGATAGCGGTGGGCGGTACGAGCAGTACTTC. It yields the protein CASRDSGGRYEQYF.

The rearrangement joins TRBV15 to TRBJ2-2; 9 bases map to TRBD1. V was clipped by 1 base and J by 5 bases; unmatched bases: 5. In germline, CDR1 is LNHNV, CDR2 YYDKDF (reference sequence). The CDR3 runs 16 residues. The CDR3 region is CATSRAGQGGTGELFF. CDR3 nucleotides: TGTGCCACCAGCAGAGCGGGACAGGGAGGTACCGGGGAGCTGTTTTTT.

This clonotype was recorded a few times. The chain recombines TRBV11-2 with TRBJ2-7; D is perhaps TRBD1 (5 bases). V lost 0 bases and J 5 bases, leaving 8 bases between the germline ends. The CDR3 has 13 residues. Looked up from germline, CDR1 is SGHAT and CDR2 is FQNNGV. Here the CDR3 reads CASSLEDSHEQYF. CDR3 sequence (DNA): TGTGCCAGCAGCTTAGAAGACAGTCACGAGCAGTACTTC.

The chain combines TRBV7-9 with TRBJ2-1; D gene uncertain. The V gene lost 2 bases and the J gene lost 3 bases, with 5 bases spanning the gap. The CDR3 runs to 13 residues. Looked up from germline, CDR1 is SEHNR and CDR2 is FQNEAQ (reference sequence). The CDR3, as DNA: TGTGCCAGCAGCTTACGGATCTACAATGAGCAGTTCTTC. As protein: CASSLRIYNEQFF.

This clonotype was recorded at least ten times. The chain uses TRBV29-1 and TRBJ2-7; D unclear. Germline CDR1 is SQVTM and CDR2 is ANQGSEA. The CDR3 has 14 amino acids. V was pared by 1 base and J by 2 bases, with 12 bases between. CDR3 residues: CSVEAPGSTYEQYF. Here the CDR3 DNA reads TGCAGCGTTGAAGCCCCGGGTTCTACCTACGAGCAGTACTTC.